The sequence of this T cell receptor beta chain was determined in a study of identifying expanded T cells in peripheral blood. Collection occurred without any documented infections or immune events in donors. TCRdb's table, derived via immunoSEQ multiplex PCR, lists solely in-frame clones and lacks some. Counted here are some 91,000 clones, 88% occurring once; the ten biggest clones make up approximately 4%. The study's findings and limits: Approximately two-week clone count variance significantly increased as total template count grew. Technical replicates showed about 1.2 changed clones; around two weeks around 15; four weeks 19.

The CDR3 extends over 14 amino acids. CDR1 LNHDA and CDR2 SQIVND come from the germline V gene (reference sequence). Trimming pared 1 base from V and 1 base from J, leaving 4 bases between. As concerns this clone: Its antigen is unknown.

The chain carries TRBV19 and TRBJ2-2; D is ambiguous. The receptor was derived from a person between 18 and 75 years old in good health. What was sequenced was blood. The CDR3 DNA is TGTGCCAGTAGTATAGCGGAGAACACCGGGGAGCTGTTTTTT. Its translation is CASSIAENTGELFF.